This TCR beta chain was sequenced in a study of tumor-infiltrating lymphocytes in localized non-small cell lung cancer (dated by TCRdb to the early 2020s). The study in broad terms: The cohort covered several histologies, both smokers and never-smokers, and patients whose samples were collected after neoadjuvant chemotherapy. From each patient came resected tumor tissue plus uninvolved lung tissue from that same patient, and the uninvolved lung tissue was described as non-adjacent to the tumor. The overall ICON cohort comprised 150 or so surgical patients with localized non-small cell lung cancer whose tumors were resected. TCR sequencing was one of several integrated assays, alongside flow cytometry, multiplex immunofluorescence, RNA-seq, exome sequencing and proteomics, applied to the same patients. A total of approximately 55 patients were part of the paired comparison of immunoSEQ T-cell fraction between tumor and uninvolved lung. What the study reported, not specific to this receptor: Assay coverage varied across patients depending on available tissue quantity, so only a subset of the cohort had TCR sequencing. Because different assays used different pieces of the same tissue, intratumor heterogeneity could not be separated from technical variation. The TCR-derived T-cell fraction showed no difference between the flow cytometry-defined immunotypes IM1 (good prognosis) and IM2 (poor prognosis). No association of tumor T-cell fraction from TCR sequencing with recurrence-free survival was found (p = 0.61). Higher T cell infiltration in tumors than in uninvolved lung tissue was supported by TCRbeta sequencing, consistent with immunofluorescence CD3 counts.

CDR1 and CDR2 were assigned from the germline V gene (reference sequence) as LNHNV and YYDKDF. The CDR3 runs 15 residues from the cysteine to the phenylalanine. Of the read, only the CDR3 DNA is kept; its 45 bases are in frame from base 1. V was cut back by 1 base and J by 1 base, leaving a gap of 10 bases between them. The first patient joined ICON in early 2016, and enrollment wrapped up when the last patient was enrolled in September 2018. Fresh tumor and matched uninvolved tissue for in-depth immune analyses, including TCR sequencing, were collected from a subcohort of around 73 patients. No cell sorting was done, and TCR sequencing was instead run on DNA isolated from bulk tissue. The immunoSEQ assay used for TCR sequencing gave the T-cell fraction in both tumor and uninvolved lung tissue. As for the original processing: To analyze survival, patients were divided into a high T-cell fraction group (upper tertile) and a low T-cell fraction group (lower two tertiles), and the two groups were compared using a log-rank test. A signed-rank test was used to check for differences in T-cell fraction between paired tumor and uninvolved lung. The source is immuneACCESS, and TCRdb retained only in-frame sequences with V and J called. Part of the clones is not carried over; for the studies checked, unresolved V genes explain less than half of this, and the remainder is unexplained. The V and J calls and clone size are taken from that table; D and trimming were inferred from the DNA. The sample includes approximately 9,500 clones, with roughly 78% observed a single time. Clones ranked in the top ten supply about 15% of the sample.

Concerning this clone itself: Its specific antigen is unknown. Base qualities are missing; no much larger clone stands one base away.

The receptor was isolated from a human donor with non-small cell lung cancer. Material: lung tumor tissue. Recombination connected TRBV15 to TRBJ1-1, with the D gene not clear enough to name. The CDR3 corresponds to CATSRVAGPNTEAFF. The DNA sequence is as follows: TGTGCCACCAGCAGAGTCGCAGGCCCGAACACTGAAGCTTTCTTT.